One and the same sample provided the 30 T cell receptor beta chains below, sequenced in a study of blood T cells in healthy people across ages. The use of a sample-barcoded 5' primer and a J-beta primer mix characterized a second PCR of 7 to 11 cycles. TCRdb recomputed calls from the 5' RACE reads with MiXCR, one row per CDR3 protein. Of 550,000 to 800,000 distinct CDR3 sequences in the sample, less than 40% were seen once. Sequencing was performed on blood. All receptors come from a woman over 75 in good health.

V and J are TRBV20-1 and TRBJ2-7, with 10 bases aligning to TRBD2. The CDR3 loop spans 18 amino acids. Trimming cost V 6 bases and J 3 bases; bases outside gene matches: 20. CDR1 is DFQATT and CDR2 is SNEGSKA in the germline V gene (reference sequence). In nucleotides, the CDR3 is TGCAGTGCCCTAGGCTGGCAGCGGGAGGGCGAGTTTAACTACGAGCAGTACTTC. It yields the protein CSALGWQREGEFNYEQYF.

This clonotype was recorded many times. The chain has TRBV20-1 and TRBJ2-7, with TRBD2 matching 8 bases. The CDR3 has 14 residues. The germline V gene has CDR1 DFQATT and CDR2 SNEGSKA (reference sequence). Trimming took 1 base from V and 4 from J; bases not matched to a gene: 6. The CDR3 loop is CSARALTSEYEQYF. CDR3 coding DNA: TGCAGTGCTAGAGCCCTGACTAGCGAGTACGAGCAGTACTTC.

In its sample, this clonotype was seen a few times. This rearrangement joins TRBV27 to TRBJ1-4; D uncertain. The V end was cut by 5 bases, the J end by 0 bases, with 16 bases between. This CDR3 region has 17 residues. Per the germline V gene, CDR1 is MNHEY and CDR2 is SMNVEV (reference sequence). The CDR3 DNA sequence: TGTGCCAGCAGTCTCTCGGGTTTGGGAGCAACTAATGAAAAACTGTTTTTT. Encoded protein: CASSLSGLGATNEKLFF.

In its sample, this clonotype was seen many times. The chain links TRBV9 to TRBJ2-5, with TRBD2 matching over 8 bases. Trimming took 4 bases from V and 0 from J; bases not matched to a gene: 5. The germline V gene has CDR1 SGDLS and CDR2 YYNGEE. CDR3 length equals 15 residues. CDR3 bases: TGTGCCAGCAGCCGGGGGGGGGCGCACCAAGAGACCCAGTACTTC. Translation: CASSRGGAHQETQYF. The full variable domain, in which reference TRBV9 and TRBJ2-5 provide the parts outside the CDR3, is DSGVTQTPKHLITATGQRVTLRCSPRSGDLSVYWYQQSLDQGLQFLIQYYNGEERAKGNILERFSAQQFPDLHSELNLSSLELGDSALYFCASSRGGAHQETQYFGPGTRLLVL.

The chain combines TRBV18 with TRBJ2-1; 7 bases are shared with TRBD1. CDR1 is KGHSH and CDR2 is LQKENI in the germline V gene. The V segment lost 6 bases and the J segment 4 bases; nucleotides outside the gene matches: 3. This CDR3 contains 13 residues. This CDR3 is CASSGQQYNEQFF. CDR3 DNA: TGTGCCAGCTCGGGACAGCAGTACAATGAGCAGTTCTTC.

This clonotype was seen a handful of times. The gene calls are TRBV5-6 and TRBJ1-6; D is unresolved. V gave up 1 base and J gave up 6 bases, with 14 bases separating them. Per the germline V gene, CDR1 is SGHDT and CDR2 is YYEEEE. This CDR3 contains 16 residues. CDR3 loop: CASSLLSRTGNSPLHF. The CDR3 nucleotides are TGTGCCAGCAGCTTGCTTTCAAGGACTGGTAATTCACCCCTCCACTTT.

The gene calls are TRBV20-1 and TRBJ1-5; D unresolved. The germline gives CDR1 DFQATT, CDR2 SNEGSKA (reference sequence). CDR3 length: 12 residues. Trimming took off 2 bases at V and 5 bases at J, with 7 bases between the two ends. The CDR3 is CSARNLDQPQHF. CDR3 sequence (DNA): TGCAGTGCTAGAAACTTGGATCAGCCCCAGCATTTT.

The chain joins TRBV11-2 to TRBJ1-2, with a weak D call TRBD1 (5 bases). In germline, CDR1 is SGHAT, CDR2 FQNNGV. V was clipped by 4 bases and J by 6 bases, with 15 bases between them. The CDR3 runs to 14 residues. CDR3 region: CASSSSYGADGYTF. DNA for the CDR3: TGTGCCAGCAGCTCCTCTTACGGGGCTGATGGCTACACCTTC.

The sample holds many counts of this clonotype. The rearrangement uses TRBV5-1 and TRBJ2-5; D is uncertain. The CDR3 is 12 amino acids. V lost 2 bases and J 5 bases, leaving 7 bases between the germline ends. The germline V gene encodes CDR1 SGHRS and CDR2 YFSETQ. CDR3 nucleotides: TGCGCCAGCAGCTTAGGCGAGGAGACCCAGTACTTC. This gives the protein CASSLGEETQYF.

There are many counts of this clonotype. V usage is TRBV4-2 and J usage is TRBJ2-6; no reliable D call. Germline V gene sequence: CDR1 LGHNA, CDR2 YNFKEQ. Trimming removed 2 bases at V and 1 base at J, with 3 bases between. The CDR3 has 14 amino acids. The CDR3 sequence is CASSQRSGANVLTF. The CDR3, as DNA: TGTGCCAGCAGCCAAAGATCTGGGGCCAACGTCCTGACTTTC.

The chain uses TRBV10-3 and TRBJ2-2, with a tentative D call TRBD1 (5 bases). The CDR3 loop spans 11 amino acids. V was trimmed by 3 bases and J by 14 bases, leaving 10 bases between them. CDR1 is ENHRY, CDR2 SYGVKD, per germline. The CDR3 bases are TGTGCCATCAGTGAAGTAAGGGGTCTGTTTTTT. This gives the protein CAISEVRGLFF.

This clonotype was seen repeatedly, ten times or more. This chain links TRBV27 with TRBJ2-7; 9 bases line up with TRBD1. There are 15 residues in the CDR3. V gave up 6 bases and J gave up 2 bases; unmatched junction bases: 8. Germline V CDR1 and CDR2: MNHEY, SMNVEV (reference sequence). The CDR3 DNA reads as TGTGCCAGCAGGTTAAGGGGACAGGGCGCCTACGAGCAGTACTTC. It is translated as CASRLRGQGAYEQYF.

This clonotype was seen more than once but under ten times. The chain has TRBV3-1 and TRBJ1-4; D ambiguous. V shed 2 bases and J shed 7 bases, with 11 bases lying between them. Germline V gene data show CDR1 as LGHDT and CDR2 as YNNKEL (reference sequence). This CDR3 is built from 14 residues. The CDR3 DNA reads as TGTGCCAGCAGCCAATCGGACCGAGTTGAAAAACTGTTTTTT. Encoded protein: CASSQSDRVEKLFF.

There are many counts of this clonotype. Since a much larger clone is just one base distant, this may be a read error. The rearrangement links TRBV5-1 to TRBJ2-5; perhaps TRBD1 as D (5 bases). The CDR3 contains 17 residues. CDR1 and CDR2 from the germline V gene are SGHRS and YFSETQ. Trimming pared 5 bases from V and 11 bases from J, leaving 31 bases between. This chain's CDR3 is CASRLSLSGMVNNEQYF. The CDR3 coding sequence is TGCGCCAGCAGGCTCAGTCTTTCAGGGATGGTAAACAATGAGCAGTACTTC.

This clonotype came up many times. The chain recombines TRBV19 with TRBJ2-6, with 8 bases lining up with TRBD1. Germline V CDR1 and CDR2: LNHDA, SQIVND (reference sequence). The CDR3 covers 16 residues. Trimming at V came to 6 bases and at J to 2 bases, leaving 6 bases not matched to a gene. The CDR3 nucleotides are TGTGCCAGTAGCTCCGCGGACAGGGCTGGGGCCAACGTCCTGACTTTC. Translation: CASSSADRAGANVLTF. Full variable domain (rest looked up from reference TRBV19 and TRBJ2-6): DGGITQSPKYLFRKEGQNVTLSCEQNLNHDAMYWYRQDPGQGLRLIYYSQIVNDFQKGDIAEGYSVSREKKESFPLTVTSAQKNPTAFYLCASSSADRAGANVLTFGAGSRLTVL.

The rearrangement uses TRBV6-6 and TRBJ2-2; no firm D call. Between the trimmed V and J ends, which lost 2 bases and 5 bases, there was a span of 15 bases. Germline V CDR1 and CDR2: MNHNY, SVGAGI (reference sequence). There are 16 residues in the CDR3. CDR3 bases: TGTGCCAGCAGTTACCCGACAATGGGGTCTACCGGGGAGCTGTTTTTT. Encoded protein: CASSYPTMGSTGELFF.

Many counts were recorded for this clonotype. This may be a read error, as it is one base from a much larger clone. The genes are TRBV29-1 and TRBJ2-5, with D perhaps matching TRBD2 (5 bases). Per the germline V gene, CDR1 is SQVTM and CDR2 is ANQGSEA. The CDR3 length is 15 residues. V was cut by 3 bases and J by 4 bases, with 18 bases left in between. The chain's CDR3 is CSVDFGRGWGETQYF. For the CDR3, the DNA is TGCAGCGTTGACTTCGGCCGGGGATGGGGAGAGACCCAGTACTTC.

This clonotype has at least ten counts. This chain connects TRBV15 to TRBJ2-5; D may be TRBD1 or TRBD2 (5 bases each). The CDR3 is made up of 15 amino acids. The germline CDR1 and CDR2 sequences are LNHNV and YYDKDF (reference sequence). V shed 3 bases and J shed 1 base, with 12 bases lying between them. DNA of the CDR3: TGTGCCACCAGCAGTCCGGGGCAGGGCCAAGAGACCCAGTACTTC. The encoded protein is CATSSPGQGQETQYF.

The J gene is TRBJ1-2, the V gene TRBV7-2; no definite D call. Trimming removed 5 bases at V and 2 bases at J, with 15 bases between. This CDR3 has 15 amino acids. The germline gives CDR1 SGHTA, CDR2 FQGNSA. CDR3 nucleotides: TGTGCCAGCAGCGTAGATGGACGGGCCAACTATGGCTACACCTTC. Amino acids: CASSVDGRANYGYTF.

The chain uses TRBV30 and TRBJ1-2; TRBD1 aligns across 11 bases. CDR3 length equals 17 residues. Germline-derived CDR1 and CDR2 are GTSNPN and SVGIG (reference sequence). V lost 0 bases, J lost 3 bases, and 9 bases stayed unmatched. The CDR3 nucleotides are TGTGCCTGGAGTGTAGAGGGGACAGGGGGATATGACTATGGCTACACCTTC. It translates to CAWSVEGTGGYDYGYTF. The variable domain in full, completed from reference TRBV30 and TRBJ1-2, reads SQTIHQWPATLVQPVGSPLSLECTVEGTSNPNLYWYRQAAGRGLQLLFYSVGIGQISSEVPQNLSASRPQDRQFILSSKKLLLSDSGFYLCAWSVEGTGGYDYGYTFGSGTRLTVV.

This clonotype was picked up many times. This chain links TRBV7-2 with TRBJ1-1; TRBD1 agrees at 9 bases. The J segment lost 6 bases and the V segment lost 5 bases, leaving 7 bases of the junction unmatched. This CDR3 region has 14 residues. The germline V gene has CDR1 SGHTA and CDR2 FQGNSA. The CDR3 sequence is CASSKGQGGAEAFF. The CDR3 nucleotides read TGTGCCAGCAGCAAGGGACAGGGAGGCGCTGAAGCTTTCTTT.

This clonotype was observed at least ten times. The rearrangement joins TRBV5-8 to TRBJ2-3; no clear D. CDR1 and CDR2 from the germline V gene are SGHTS and YDEGEE. The V and J ends lost 1 base and 12 bases respectively, with 12 bases between them. The CDR3 length is 12 residues. In DNA, the CDR3 is TGTGCCAGCAGCTTGCAGACCGCGTTCCAGTATTTT. Its protein product is CASSLQTAFQYF.

In its sample, this clonotype was seen many times. The rearrangement joins TRBV12-3 or TRBV12-4 to TRBJ1-1; D unclear. The CDR3 contains 12 residues. Trimming left V 3 bases short and J 8 bases short, with 10 bases between. CDR3: CASSFSAPEAFF. CDR3 nucleotide sequence: TGTGCCAGCAGTTTTTCGGCTCCCGAAGCTTTCTTT.

This clonotype was seen ten or more times. The V gene is TRBV6-2 or TRBV6-3, the J gene TRBJ2-6; D gene unclear. With 6 bases removed from V and 0 bases from J, the gap between germline ends came to 9 bases. The germline CDR1 and CDR2 sequences are MNHEY and SVGEGT. CDR3 length: 15 residues. CDR3 DNA: TGTGCCAGCAGCTCCACAGACTCTGGGGCCAACGTCCTGACTTTC. This gives the protein CASSSTDSGANVLTF.

V gene TRBV4-3 combines with J gene TRBJ2-6; unclear D gene. Trimming took off 1 base at V and 7 bases at J, with 11 bases between the two ends. The CDR3 loop spans 15 amino acids. The germline V gene encodes CDR1 LGHNA and CDR2 YSLEER. DNA for the CDR3: TGCGCCAGCAGCCAAGGGGTCAGCCCAGCCAACGTCCTGACTTTC. As protein: CASSQGVSPANVLTF.

About this clonotype itself: One junction end disagrees with the germline gene, perhaps due to a read error. In DNA form, the CDR3 reads TGCGCCAGCAGACAAGGGATGGCCACCTACGAGCAGTACTTC. This gives the protein CASRQGMATYEQYF. This chain uses TRBV4-3 with TRBJ2-7; D gene ambiguous. The CDR3 loop spans 14 amino acids. Germline-derived CDR1 and CDR2 are LGHNA and YSLEER.

On this clonotype: A clone one base away is much larger, so this may be a read error. The J gene is TRBJ2-5, the V gene TRBV21-1; the table names TRBD2, a call not compared with the DNA. TRBV21-1 is an annotated pseudogene. The CDR3 loop spans 17 amino acids. The CDR3 nucleotides read TGTGCCAGCAGCGCTCCCGCCGGGACTGGGGAGGTGGAGACCCAGTACTTC. Its protein product is CASSAPAGTGEVETQYF.

This clonotype appeared many times. DNA of the CDR3: TGTGCCAGCAGTCCGCAGACAGGGGTAATTTTTACGCAGTATTTT. Amino acid sequence: CASSPQTGVIFTQYF. The chain combines TRBV27 with TRBJ2-3, with 8 bases that match TRBD1. Germline lookup yields CDR1 MNHEY and CDR2 SMNVEV (reference sequence). The CDR3 is made up of 15 amino acids. The trim removed 5 bases at V and 8 bases at J, leaving 12 bases unmatched.

This clonotype was recorded a few times. This CDR3 reads CSARGAGAGNEQFF. The DNA of the CDR3 is TGCAGTGCTAGAGGAGCGGGAGCTGGTAATGAGCAGTTCTTC. The chain combines TRBV20-1 with TRBJ2-1; TRBD2 agrees at 8 bases. Germline V gene sequence: CDR1 DFQATT, CDR2 SNEGSKA (reference sequence). Trimming cost V 1 base and J 7 bases; bases outside gene matches: 6. The CDR3 has 14 residues.

This clonotype was observed at least ten times. The chain combines TRBV25-1 with TRBJ2-5, with D perhaps matching TRBD2 (6 bases). This CDR3 has 14 amino acids. V was pared by 2 bases and J by 0 bases, with 7 bases between. Germline V lookup: CDR1 MGHDK, CDR2 SYGVNS. The CDR3 DNA sequence: TGTGCCAGCAGTGAACGGGGGTACCAAGAGACCCAGTACTTC. This encodes CASSERGYQETQYF.